This T cell receptor beta chain was profiled in a study of OX40 agonist ivuxolimab in advanced cancers. Study overall: Patients' therapy was ivuxolimab, an antibody that acts as an agonist of OX40 (CD134).

Profiling relied on immunoSEQ multiplex PCR, and the TCRdb table lists in-frame clones only, not all of them. The sample carries about 82,000 clones, around 85% recorded once. This sample comprised CD4+ or CD8+ T cells sorted from blood, obtained in a trial of the OX40 agonist ivuxolimab. The receptor's source is an adult with an advanced solid tumor such as melanoma, head and neck, liver or kidney cancer.

CDR3 bases: TGCAGCGTTCGATGGGGATTTCACTCGGACACTGAAGCTTTCTTT. Protein product: CSVRWGFHSDTEAFF. The genes are TRBV29-1 and TRBJ1-1; no clear D gene. V lost 5 bases and J lost 3, with 19 bases in between. Germline-derived CDR1 and CDR2 are SQVTM and ANQGSEA. This CDR3 region has 15 residues.